This T cell receptor beta chain was identified in a study of blood T cell repertoires in COVID-19. As for the study in general: The samples span acute and convalescent COVID-19 from the United States, Italy and Spain. Sources were T cells, B-cell-depleted T cells, or PBMCs; the material itself was cDNA or gDNA.

The table came from immunoSEQ multiplex PCR; TCRdb's copy has only in-frame clones and leaves some out. The sample carries some 220,000 clones, approximately 78% recorded once. The CDR3 runs 13 residues. Trimming took off 1 base at V and 5 bases at J, with 5 bases between the two ends. Germline CDR1 reads ENHRY; CDR2 reads SYGVKD. The clonotype comes from a woman aged 70-85 years with COVID-19, enrolled during active disease. The chain links TRBV10-3 to TRBJ1-4; D is ambiguous. Specimen: peripheral blood. CDR3 nucleotide sequence: TGTGCCATCAGTGAGTTGTCAAATGAAAAACTGTTTTTT. Residues: CAISELSNEKLFF.